This T cell receptor beta chain was recorded in a study of persistence of HIV-infected CD4 T cells. Study details: Up to 180 mL blood was drawn at multiple time points; a couple of donors had single-time leukapheresis. Study observations and caveats: Within sorted populations, more oligoclonal TCRs accompanied more oligoclonal proviruses. TCRbeta richness was lower in CMV- and Gag-responding cells than in anti-CD3/anti-CD28-responding cells.

From germline, CDR1 is MNHEY and CDR2 SVGAGI. The CDR3 is 16 amino acids. Trimming took 2 bases from V and 2 from J; bases not matched to a gene: 7. The immunoSEQ assay was version 4, run in survey mode. Profiled with immunoSEQ multiplex PCR; TCRdb holds only in-frame clones, not every one. The profile covers 45,000 or so clones, with around 89% appearing a single time and roughly 0.44% taken by the ten largest. With respect to this clone: Its antigen is still unknown.

Cells were stimulated nonspecifically with anti-CD3/anti-CD28 magnetic beads. Sorting of responding CD4+ T cells relied on upregulated CD40 ligand together with CD69. These HIV-1-infected adults initiated suppressive ART in chronic infection. V and J are TRBV6-5 and TRBJ1-1, with 8 bases fitting TRBD1. The specimen was CD4+ T cells sorted from PBMCs after approximately 19-hour stimulation, collected from a patient who received antiretroviral therapy. The clonotype originates from an adult woman with HIV who was CMV-seropositive. CDR3 protein: CASSYHVGQGNTEAFF. The CDR3 DNA follows: TGTGCCAGCAGTTACCATGTTGGACAGGGAAACACTGAAGCTTTCTTT.